This record concerns one TCR beta chain sequence. Its specificity is not known. Profiled with immunoSEQ multiplex PCR; TCRdb holds only in-frame clones, not every one. The sample has about 22,000 clones, around 80% seen once. Trimming removed 5 bases from V and 0 bases from J, with 14 bases in between. The CDR3 is 17 residues long. CDR1 SSHAT and CDR2 FNYEAQ come from the germline V gene (reference sequence). These data come from a study of T cells in narcolepsy. Study results and caveats: HCRT-specific and TRIB2-specific autoreactive clonotypes appeared among same-patient CSF and blood CD4+ clonotypes.

This sequence was found in a human donor in good health. The sequenced sample consisted of memory (CD45RA-) CD4+ T cells from blood. V gene TRBV7-7 combines with J gene TRBJ2-6; D may be TRBD1 (6 bases). CDR3 in DNA: TGTGCCAGCAGCCCAGCCACAGGGATCTCTGGGGCCAACGTCCTGACTTTC. Its translation is CASSPATGISGANVLTF.